This TCR beta chain was observed in a study of blood T cell repertoires in COVID-19. The wider study: The analysed material was cDNA or gDNA that came from T cells, B-cell-depleted T cells, or PBMCs.

Original processing methods: Estimated nucleated cell counts came from reference gene primer amplification. The table came from immunoSEQ multiplex PCR; TCRdb's copy has only in-frame clones and leaves some out. The DNA gave D and trimming, while V, J and clone size come from that table. Of fewer than 300,000 clones listed, roughly nine tenths are singletons. Trimming at V came to 7 bases and at J to 7 bases, leaving 9 bases not matched to a gene. The CDR3 totals 15 residues. Germline V gene sequence: CDR1 MNHEY, CDR2 SVGAGI. The clonotype originates from a man aged 55 to 69 who had recovered from COVID-19. Material for sequencing was peripheral blood. This chain links TRBV6-5 with TRBJ1-4; 10 bases align to TRBD1. As DNA, the CDR3 is TGTGCCAGCACCCCAATGGGACAGGGGTTTGAAAAACTGTTTTTT. It is translated as CASTPMGQGFEKLFF.